This T cell receptor (beta chain) was obtained from a study of blood T cells in healthy people across ages (dated by TCRdb to between 2014 and 2016). Looking at the study overall: In model experiments, roughly one uniquely barcoded TCR beta cDNA molecule per two T cells was captured by template switching. Age-related changes in TCR beta repertoire diversity were measured in the study by deep sequencing normalized with unique cDNA molecular identifiers. The donors were divided into four age groups: young (average around 16 years), middle-aged (around 41), aged (about 56) and long-lived (roughly 82). To avoid experimental bias, donors of different ages were randomly spread across the sequencing lanes. The study analyzed two additional independent replicas of 1 million unique cDNA reads from the same blood draw for two donors, one aged 18 to 30 and one aged 80 or older.

Systemically healthy Caucasian individuals from Russia, some 40 in total and aged roughly 6 to 100 years, were included as donors. Each donor gave 8 to 10 milliliters of peripheral blood, collected into EDTA-treated Vacutainer tubes. Ficoll-Paque density-gradient centrifugation was used to isolate PBMCs, with at least 6.5 million per sample. Trizol reagent was used to extract total RNA from the PBMCs, yielding at least 6 micrograms per sample. Naive CD45RAhigh/CD27high T cell percentages were measured by flow cytometry on a PBMC aliquot from every donor. Broad study findings and their caveats: A strong correlation was found between observed TCR beta diversity and the percentage of naive T cells measured by flow cytometry. Compared with the aged group, the long-lived group had more naive CD4+ T cells, fewer expanded clones and increased TCR diversity, suggesting age selection. Estimates of total diversity based on one million sequenced T cells were considered lower bounds and underestimates. Bulk unsorted PBMC profiling prevented conclusive comparison of naive and antigen-experienced compartments. The CMV infection status of donors was not known, potentially confounding age-related changes in expanded clonotypes. As age increased, observed TCR beta diversity per million T cells dropped in a roughly linear way, and a significant reduction was already evident by age roughly 36.

The V and J ends are trimmed by 5 bases and 11 bases, leaving 18 bases between them. Including cysteine and phenylalanine, the CDR3 has 13 amino acids. Of all the DNA, just the CDR3 is kept, 39 bases in frame from base 1. According to the germline V gene, CDR1 reads MNHEY and CDR2 reads SVGAGI. On this clonotype: Its cognate antigen has yet to be identified. No base-level quality is on record; no much larger clone is a single base apart.

The method was 5' RACE. The sample was run on an Illumina HiSeq 2500. The second PCR ran for about 7 to 11 cycles and used a J-beta primer mix along with a sample-barcoded 5' primer. A unique molecular identifier was introduced onto each TCR beta cDNA molecule by a template-switch 5' adaptor carrying 12 random nucleotides. At least 3 million CDR3-containing paired-end reads were obtained from each sample. All of the RNA was converted into first-strand cDNA using the Mint cDNA synthesis kit, with a TRBC-specific oligonucleotide serving as the primer. All cDNA was treated with uracil-DNA glycosylase and then went through a first 18-cycle PCR with the universal primers M1SS and BC2_uni_R. Per the original workflow: Each sample was normalized by randomly selecting 1 million high-quality reads, each carrying a distinct molecular identifier. Reads with shared molecular identifiers were discarded instead of being binned into consensus sequences. MiTCR, run with a Q25 quality threshold and the strictest error-elimination algorithm, handled CDR3 identification, clonotype clustering and error correction. A nonparametric unseen species model using Euler transformation provided a lower-bound estimate of total TCR beta diversity. Through fastp at Q25 and MiXCR, TCRdb rebuilt clones from the public reads, retaining in-frame beta chains. Identical CDR3 protein sequences are pooled into one entry, listed with their most common genes and DNA. These V and J calls originate from TCRdb's pipeline instead of the authors' own analysis. This sample comprises about 1,500,000 distinct CDR3 sequences, about 40% of them detected only once. The ten largest clones represent roughly 7.9% of the sample.

The receptor's source is a woman aged 18-29 years in good health. The receptor chain draws on TRBV6-5 and TRBJ2-5; TRBD2 is perhaps the D gene, given 6 matching bases. The sequenced sample consisted of blood. The nucleotides are TGTGCCAGCAGTCGCGGACCCGCTCGGGAGCAGTACTTC. It is translated as CASSRGPAREQYF.